A selection of T cell receptor beta chains follows, all from one sample in a study of CDR3 diversity in severe acne. Each CDR3 protein is one row after TCRdb ran MiXCR on the PCR reads. The sample carries approximately 97,000 distinct CDR3 sequences, under 60% recorded once. The sequenced material came from blood. The receptors stem from a male donor with acne. Both conserved end residues are part of each CDR3. The D gene is left open where the match is weak. Clone size is shown for a subset of rows, as once, few, many or a class of expanded clone.

TRBV5-5	TRBD1	few	15	TRBJ2-1	CASSSDRVPNNEQFF	TGTGCCAGCAGTTCTGACAGGGTTCCTAACAATGAGCAGTTCTTC
TRBV19	TRBD1	-	18	TRBJ2-6	CASSHLDRSLSGANVLTF	TGTGCCAGTAGTCACCTGGACAGGTCGCTCTCTGGGGCCAACGTCCTGACTTTC
TRBV12-3/TRBV12-4	-	-	14	TRBJ2-6	CASLSESGANVLTF	TGTGCCAGCCTATCGGAATCTGGGGCCAACGTCCTGACTTTC
TRBV9	-	many	15	TRBJ2-2	CASSVEAGNTGELFF	TGTGCCAGCAGCGTAGAGGCAGGAAACACCGGGGAGCTGTTTTTT
TRBV5-4	TRBD1	-	14	TRBJ2-7	CASSATGAPHEQYF	TGTGCCAGCAGCGCGACAGGGGCCCCCCACGAGCAGTACTTC
TRBV2	-	many	15	TRBJ2-7	CASSECRGSSYEQYF	TGTGCCAGCAGTGAGTGCAGGGGCAGCTCCTACGAGCAGTACTTC
TRBV2	TRBD2	-	15	TRBJ2-5	CASSLTSGAWETQYF	TGTGCCAGCAGTCTGACTAGCGGGGCTTGGGAGACCCAGTACTTC
TRBV10-3	TRBD2	-	14	TRBJ2-2	CAISDSGNTGELFF	TGTGCCATCAGTGACAGCGGGAATACCGGGGAGCTGTTTTTT
TRBV10-1	-	few	12	TRBJ1-5	CASSNPGQPQHF	TGCGCCAGCAGTAACCCCGGACAGCCCCAGCATTTT
TRBV9	TRBD1	many	15	TRBJ2-5	CASSLRDRGRETQYF	TGTGCCAGCAGCCTACGTGACAGGGGACGAGAGACCCAGTACTTC
TRBV20-1	-	many	12	TRBJ1-1	CSASPTGSEAFF	TGCAGTGCTAGTCCCACAGGGAGCGAAGCTTTCTTT
TRBV20-1	-	-	14	TRBJ2-7	CSAREHSPPYEQYF	TGCAGTGCTAGAGAACATAGCCCACCGTACGAGCAGTACTTC
TRBV6-4	-	many	15	TRBJ2-3	CASSDSSRQSDTQYF	TGTGCCAGCAGTGACTCGAGTAGGCAATCAGATACGCAGTATTTT
TRBV7-9	-	-	12	TRBJ1-6	CASIGLDSPLHF	TGTGCCAGCATTGGGCTAGATTCACCCCTCCACTTT
TRBV7-8	-	-	16	TRBJ2-7	CASSLDGPFEGYEQYF	TGTGCCAGCAGCCTAGACGGACCCTTCGAGGGATACGAGCAGTACTTC
TRBV5-1	TRBD2	-	14	TRBJ2-6	CATAGGAGANVLTF	TGCGCCACCGCGGGGGGGGCGGGGGCCAACGTCCTGACTTTC
TRBV20-1	TRBD1	-	13	TRBJ1-6	CSAEDRGVSPLHF	TGCAGTGCTGAAGACAGGGGAGTTTCACCCCTCCACTTT
TRBV3-1	-	-	11	TRBJ2-3	CASSRTDTRYF	TGTGCCAGCAGCCGTACAGATACGCGGTATTTT
TRBV12-3/TRBV12-4	TRBD2	few	20	TRBJ2-1	CASSSSIAGGLQSSYNEQFF	TGTGCCAGCAGTTCCTCGATAGCGGGGGGGCTGCAGAGCTCCTACAATGAGCAGTTCTTC
TRBV9	-	medium-sized	16	TRBJ2-1	CASSVGQTTSYNEQFF	TGTGCCAGCAGCGTAGGACAAACAACCTCCTACAATGAGCAGTTCTTC
TRBV6-1	TRBD2	-	17	TRBJ2-5	CASSYSTSGVLKETQYF	TGTGCCAGCAGTTACTCGACTAGCGGGGTGCTAAAAGAGACCCAGTACTTC
TRBV11-2	-	many	13	TRBJ2-3	CASKFTPRDTQYF	TGTGCCAGCAAATTCACTCCTCGAGATACGCAGTATTTT
TRBV3-1	-	-	14	TRBJ1-5	CASSLGRINQPQHF	TGTGCCAGCAGCCTCGGACGGATCAATCAGCCCCAGCATTTT
TRBV24-1	-	-	14	TRBJ1-2	CATSEFPANYGYTF	TGTGCCACCAGTGAGTTTCCAGCTAACTATGGCTACACCTTC
TRBV20-1	-	medium-sized	12	TRBJ2-1	CSARWGDSEQFF	TGCAGTGCTAGGTGGGGGGATAGTGAGCAGTTCTTC
TRBV7-9	-	-	15	TRBJ1-5	CASSLGAVRGETQHF	TGTGCCAGCAGCTTAGGGGCAGTACGGGGGGAGACCCAGCATTTT
TRBV9	TRBD1	-	17	TRBJ2-7	CASSVDSGQILPYEQYF	TGTGCCAGCAGCGTTGACTCGGGACAGATACTACCCTACGAGCAGTACTTC
TRBV5-1	TRBD1	many	15	TRBJ1-6	CASSLAGTGDSPLHF	TGCGCCAGCAGCTTGGCGGGGACAGGGGATTCACCCCTCCACTTT
TRBV2	-	-	12	TRBJ1-1	CASSESNTEAFF	TGTGCCAGCAGTGAATCAAACACTGAAGCTTTCTTT
TRBV7-2	-	-	12	TRBJ2-7	CASSDTGSEQYF	TGTGCCAGCAGTGATACAGGGTCCGAGCAGTACTTC
TRBV28	TRBD2	-	13	TRBJ2-2	CASNSGWTGEQLF	TGTGCCAGCAATAGCGGGTGGACCGGGGAGCAGCTTTTT
TRBV28	TRBD1	-	15	TRBJ2-2	CASSLSPGGDGELFF	TGTGCCAGCAGTTTATCTCCAGGGGGTGACGGGGAGCTGTTTTTT
TRBV25-1	TRBD1	-	13	TRBJ1-4	CASSGTVPTMVFF	TGTGCCAGCAGCGGGACAGTGCCTACCATGGTGTTTTTT
TRBV29-1	-	once	14	TRBJ1-1	CSAHSGGMNTEAFF	TGCAGCGCCCATAGTGGGGGCATGAACACTGAAGCTTTCTTT
TRBV13	TRBD1	-	13	TRBJ1-2	CASSMDRGYGYTF	TGTGCCAGCAGCATGGACAGGGGCTATGGCTACACCTTC
TRBV20-1	TRBD1	many	13	TRBJ1-1	CSAREDRVTEAFF	TGCAGTGCTAGAGAGGACAGGGTTACTGAAGCTTTCTTT
TRBV28	-	-	12	TRBJ1-2	CAIPGGAVGYTF	TGTGCCATCCCAGGTGGGGCGGTCGGCTACACCTTC
TRBV29-1	TRBD2	-	15	TRBJ2-7	CSVWTSGRGSYEQYF	TGCAGCGTTTGGACTAGCGGGAGAGGATCCTACGAGCAGTACTTC
TRBV19	-	few	14	TRBJ2-2	CASSITAYTGELFF	TGTGCCAGTAGTATCACGGCGTACACCGGGGAGCTGTTTTTT
TRBV7-7	TRBD2	many	15	TRBJ2-1	CASSRLAGGYNEQFF	TGTGCTAGCAGCCGACTAGCGGGAGGGTACAATGAGCAGTTCTTC
TRBV6-2/TRBV6-3	TRBD1	-	16	TRBJ1-1	CASRQQMAGGNTEAFF	TGTGCCAGCAGGCAACAGATGGCAGGGGGCAACACTGAAGCTTTCTTT
TRBV2	-	-	10	TRBJ2-7	CASRGSQQYF	TGTGCCAGCAGGGGGAGTCAGCAGTACTTC
TRBV2	-	-	17	TRBJ2-2	CASSPTFYEQYFGELFF	-
TRBV10-1	-	many	12	TRBJ1-6	CASTDRFSPLHF	TGCGCCAGCACCGACAGGTTTTCACCCCTCCACTTT
TRBV12-3/TRBV12-4	-	many	12	TRBJ1-1	CASSLTETEAFF	TGTGCCAGCAGTCTCACAGAGACTGAAGCTTTCTTT
TRBV7-2	-	-	16	TRBJ1-1	CASSLAGPPGNTEAFF	TGTGCCAGCAGCTTAGCGGGCCCCCCGGGGAACACTGAAGCTTTCTTT
TRBV11-2	TRBD2	-	20	TRBJ2-7	CASSPLRRDRGTSGRYEQYF	TGTGCCAGCAGCCCACTCCGGAGGGACAGGGGGACTAGCGGGAGGTACGAGCAGTACTTC
TRBV20-1	-	-	11	TRBJ2-2	CSAGYTGELFF	TGCAGTGCCGGATACACCGGGGAGCTGTTTTTT
TRBV6-2/TRBV6-3	-	many	17	TRBJ1-1	CASSYPSHGATNTEAFF	TGTGCCAGCAGTTACCCCTCCCATGGGGCTACGAACACTGAAGCTTTCTTT
TRBV7-2	-	-	13	TRBJ1-2	CASSIARGGGYTF	TGTGCCAGCAGCATCGCGCGGGGGGGAGGGTACACCTTC
TRBV10-1	TRBD2	-	14	TRBJ2-5	CASRLAGWQETQYF	TGCGCCAGCAGACTAGCGGGATGGCAAGAGACCCAGTACTTC
TRBV7-9	TRBD2	many	20	TRBJ2-1	CASSLAVSTSGRGTYNEQFF	TGTGCCAGCAGCTTAGCCGTGTCGACTAGCGGGAGGGGGACCTACAATGAGCAGTTCTTC
TRBV24-1	-	-	16	TRBJ1-5	CASSLKGLGSNQPQHF	TGTGCCAGCAGTTTAAAGGGATTGGGTAGCAATCAGCCCCAGCATTTT